Listed here are 5 T cell receptor beta chains from one sample, sequenced in a study of identical twins. Via MiXCR, TCRdb re-called the 5' RACE reads, giving one row per CDR3 protein. The sample lists around 960,000 distinct CDR3 sequences; over 9% were seen once. The sample was also linked to a second study, of yellow fever vaccine responses in identical twins.

The material sequenced was PBMCs. The receptors were sampled from a woman aged 18-29 years in good health.

The sample holds a few counts of this clonotype. This sequence joins TRBV12-3 or TRBV12-4 and TRBJ1-2; TRBD1 aligns across 9 bases. V gave up 6 bases and J gave up 7 bases; unmatched junction bases: 9. The CDR3 is 14 amino acids. The CDR3 nucleotides read TGTGCCAGCAGCCTCACAGGGGGCGGGCTTGGCTACACCTTC. It specifies CASSLTGGGLGYTF.

In its sample, this clonotype was seen a few times. The chain has TRBV4-2 and TRBJ2-3, with unresolved D. The CDR3 length is 13 residues. Trimming cost V 1 base and J 6 bases, with 8 bases left between them. Germline lookup yields CDR1 LGHNA and CDR2 YNFKEQ. The CDR3 DNA is TGTGCCAGCAGCCAAGTTAACGCTGATACGCAGTATTTT. This codes for CASSQVNADTQYF.

This clonotype was seen only a few times. The chain combines TRBV15 with TRBJ1-1; TRBD1 might be the D (5 bases). The CDR3 contains 15 residues. V was pared by 1 base and J by 0 bases, with 9 bases between. Germline CDR1 reads LNHNV; CDR2 reads YYDKDF (reference sequence). The CDR3 DNA reads TGTGCCACCAGCAGAGTGGGGGGTTTGAACACTGAAGCTTTCTTT. It is translated as CATSRVGGLNTEAFF.

The chain joins TRBV20-1 to TRBJ2-3; 9 bases agree with TRBD1. In germline, CDR1 is DFQATT, CDR2 SNEGSKA (reference sequence). This CDR3 region has 13 residues. The CDR3, as DNA: TGCAGCGGGGGAGGACAGGGGACAGATACGCAGTATTTT. Translation: CSGGGQGTDTQYF.

This clonotype was seen a handful of times. The rearrangement links TRBV9 to TRBJ1-6; D may be TRBD1 (5 bases). V lost 0 bases and J lost 4, with 11 bases in between. CDR1 is SGDLS and CDR2 is YYNGEE in the germline V gene. This CDR3 is 16 amino acids long. CDR3 sequence (DNA): TGTGCCAGCAGCGTAGCTGCAGGGTTGTATAATTCACCCCTCCACTTT. This codes for CASSVAAGLYNSPLHF.